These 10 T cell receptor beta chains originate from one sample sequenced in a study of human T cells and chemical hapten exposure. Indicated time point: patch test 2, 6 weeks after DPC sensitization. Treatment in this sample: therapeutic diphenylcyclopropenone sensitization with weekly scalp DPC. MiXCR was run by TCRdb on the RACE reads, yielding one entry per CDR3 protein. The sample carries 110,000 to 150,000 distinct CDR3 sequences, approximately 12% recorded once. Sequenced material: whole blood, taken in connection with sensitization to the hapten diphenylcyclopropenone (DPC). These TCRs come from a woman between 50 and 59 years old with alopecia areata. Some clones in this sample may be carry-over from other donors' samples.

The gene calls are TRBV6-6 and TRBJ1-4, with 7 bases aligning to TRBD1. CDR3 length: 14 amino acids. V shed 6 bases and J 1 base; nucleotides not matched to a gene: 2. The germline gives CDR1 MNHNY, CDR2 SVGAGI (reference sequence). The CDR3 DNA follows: TGTGCCAGCAGGAACAGGGGAACTAATGAAAAACTGTTTTTT. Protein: CASRNRGTNEKLFF.

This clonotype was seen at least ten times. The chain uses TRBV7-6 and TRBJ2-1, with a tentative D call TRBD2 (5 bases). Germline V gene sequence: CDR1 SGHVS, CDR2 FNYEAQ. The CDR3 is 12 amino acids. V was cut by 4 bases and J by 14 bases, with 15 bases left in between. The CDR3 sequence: CASSSTAGPKFF. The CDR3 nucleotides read TGTGCCAGCAGCTCAACTGCGGGCCCTAAGTTCTTC. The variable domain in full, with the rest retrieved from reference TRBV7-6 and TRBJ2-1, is GAGVSQSPRYKVTKRGQDVALRCDPISGHVSLYWYRQALGQGPEFLTYFNYEAQQDKSGLPNDRFSAERPEGSISTLTIQRTEQRDSAMYRCASSSTAGPKFFGPGTRLTVL.

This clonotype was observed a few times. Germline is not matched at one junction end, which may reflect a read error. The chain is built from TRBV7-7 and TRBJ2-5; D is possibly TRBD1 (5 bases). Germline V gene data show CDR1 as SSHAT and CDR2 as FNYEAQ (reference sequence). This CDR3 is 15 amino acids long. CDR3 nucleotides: TGTGCTAGCAGCTTAGGGGCCCTACCGAAGGAGACCCAGTACTTC. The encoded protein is CASSLGALPKETQYF.

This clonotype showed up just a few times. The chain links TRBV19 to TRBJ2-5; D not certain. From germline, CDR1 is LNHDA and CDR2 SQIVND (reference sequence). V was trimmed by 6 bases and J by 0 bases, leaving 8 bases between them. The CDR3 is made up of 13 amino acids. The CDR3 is CASSGRYQETQYF. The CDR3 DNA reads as TGTGCCAGTAGCGGACGTTACCAAGAGACCCAGTACTTC.

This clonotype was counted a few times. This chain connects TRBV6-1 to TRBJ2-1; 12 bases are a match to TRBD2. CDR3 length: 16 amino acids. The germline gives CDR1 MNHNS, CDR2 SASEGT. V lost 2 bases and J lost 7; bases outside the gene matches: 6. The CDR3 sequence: CASSEPTSGRRNEQFF. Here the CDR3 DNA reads TGTGCCAGCAGTGAACCTACTAGCGGGAGGAGGAATGAGCAGTTCTTC.

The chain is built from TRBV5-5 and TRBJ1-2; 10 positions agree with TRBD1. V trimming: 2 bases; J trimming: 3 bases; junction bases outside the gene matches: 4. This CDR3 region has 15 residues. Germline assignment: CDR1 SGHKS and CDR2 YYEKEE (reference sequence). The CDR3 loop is CASSFAGTGDYGYTF. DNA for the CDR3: TGTGCCAGCAGCTTCGCCGGGACAGGGGACTATGGCTACACCTTC. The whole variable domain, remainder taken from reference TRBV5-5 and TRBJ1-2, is DAGVTQSPTHLIKTRGQQVTLRCSPISGHKSVSWYQQVLGQGPQFIFQYYEKEERGRGNFPDRFSARQFPNYSSELNVNALLLGDSALYLCASSFAGTGDYGYTFGSGTRLTVV.

CDR3 coding DNA: TGTGCCAGCCCGGACACCTTAGTCCTTCTACAAGCCTACGAGCAGTACTTC. This codes for CASPDTLVLLQAYEQYF. The J gene is TRBJ2-7, the V gene TRBV27, with a possible D match to TRBD1 (5 bases). CDR1 and CDR2 from the germline V gene are MNHEY and SMNVEV (reference sequence). This CDR3 has 17 amino acids. V lost 8 bases and J 2 bases, leaving 25 bases between the germline ends.

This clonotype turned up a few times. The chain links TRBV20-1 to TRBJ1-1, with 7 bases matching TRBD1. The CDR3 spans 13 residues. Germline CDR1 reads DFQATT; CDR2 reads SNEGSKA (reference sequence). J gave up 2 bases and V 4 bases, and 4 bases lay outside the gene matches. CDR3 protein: CSAKGAYNTEAFF. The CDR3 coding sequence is TGCAGTGCTAAGGGGGCGTATAACACTGAAGCTTTCTTT.

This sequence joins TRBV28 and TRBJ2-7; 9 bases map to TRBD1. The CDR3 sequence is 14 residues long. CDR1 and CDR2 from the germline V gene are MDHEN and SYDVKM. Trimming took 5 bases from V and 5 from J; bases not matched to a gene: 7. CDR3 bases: TGTGCCAGCAGTCCGACAGGGGGAAGTAACGAGCAGTACTTC. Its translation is CASSPTGGSNEQYF.

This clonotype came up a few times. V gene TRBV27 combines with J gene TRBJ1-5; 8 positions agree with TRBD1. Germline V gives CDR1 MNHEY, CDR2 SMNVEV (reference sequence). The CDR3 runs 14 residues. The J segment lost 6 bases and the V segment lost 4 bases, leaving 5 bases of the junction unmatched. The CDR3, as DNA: TGTGCCAGCAGTTCCCAGGGGGCCGGTCAGCCCCAGCATTTT. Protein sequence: CASSSQGAGQPQHF.